This TCR beta chain was sequenced for a study of beta chain features in type 1 diabetes. The study reverse transcribed the entire isolated RNA, so it sequenced expressed TCRB transcripts. TCRdb's copy holds only in-frame clones and misses some; the assay was immunoSEQ multiplex PCR. The repertoire holds some 330,000 clones, with roughly an eighth as singletons. Study findings and constraints: Junctions at VDJ sites from type 1 diabetes patients had fewer insertions and more deletions. All four CD4+ subsets from Type 1 diabetes patients carried moderately but significantly shorter TCRB CDR3s. It was possible that PCR favored shorter templates, equally so in patients and controls. The naive, central memory and Treg TCRB repertoires of patients appeared to be more similar to one another than those of healthy donors.

This clone came up a few times. Its cognate antigen is unknown. This CDR3 has 15 residues. CDR1 is SGHDN, CDR2 FVKESK, per germline. V lost 5 bases to trimming and J lost 3 bases; unmatched junction nucleotides: 5. Sequencing was performed on naive CD4+ T cells from blood. The rearrangement uses TRBV14 and TRBJ2-3, with 10 nucleotides matching TRBD2. This clonotype was obtained from a woman aged 18 to 35 with type 1 diabetes. CDR3 nucleotide sequence: TGTGCCAGCAGCTCTAGCGGGGGTGGTACAGATACGCAGTATTTT. Translating it yields CASSSSGGGTDTQYF.